This TCR beta chain was documented in a study of blood T cell repertoires in COVID-19 (TCRdb year 2020). For the study in its entirety: Samples from collaborators originated in the United States, Italy and Spain and spanned both the acute and convalescent phases of COVID-19. The material from the prospective study consisted of cDNA or gDNA derived from T cells, B-cell-depleted T cells, or PBMCs. Deeply sampled blood TCRbeta repertoires from subjects exposed to, actively infected with, or recovered from COVID-19 were included in the dataset. The repertoires were made available in a free public database intended to serve as a resource for research on the immune response to SARS-CoV-2. Samples came from the ongoing ImmuneRACE study (first 160 participants) plus 1,254 subjects from 6 global collaborators. The sample metadata nearly always contained a de-identified subject ID, COVID-19 status, age in years and sex. Where HLA class I and class II types were available, the types were taken from metadata supplied by the sample provider, not from assay-based typing. What the authors observed across the whole study: The amount of clinical and demographic metadata varied by source and participant and was provided uncurated.

Taken from cysteine to phenylalanine, the CDR3 has 14 residues. The kept DNA is CDR3 alone, 42 bases in frame from the first base. V and J lose 6 bases and 7 bases, and a span of 16 bases separates them. The germline V gene specifies SNHLY as CDR1 and FYNNEI as CDR2. Of note for this clone: Which antigen it targets is not known. Base qualities are not recorded, but no much larger clone differs from it by a single base.

Participants in the prospective study were aged about 18 to 95 years, lived in 24 United States geographic areas, and enrolled through a virtual design. In the prospective study, participants were assigned to cohorts based on the clinical history participants reported in a screening survey and a study questionnaire. In the prospective study, whole blood, serum and a nasopharyngeal or oropharyngeal swab were collected from each participant by mobile phlebotomists. Over an approximately 2-month period, participants in the prospective study had the option of providing additional blood draws and questionnaires. Prospective study blood samples were shipped either frozen or at room temperature before DNA extraction. TCRbeta CDR3 regions were amplified from genomic DNA by means of the immunoSEQ Assay, a bias-controlled multiplex PCR. The original methods were these. Within the assay, amplification of reference gene primers was used to estimate how many nucleated cells each sample contained. To quantify the absolute abundance of each unique TCRbeta CDR3 rearrangement, sequence reads were collapsed and filtered. Productive Simpson clonality was computed per sample as the square root of Simpson's diversity index over productive rearrangements. As stored in TCRdb, this immuneACCESS dataset retains in-frame rearrangements with V and J assigned. A fraction of the clones does not appear; measured against another copy, unresolved V genes explain less than half of the discrepancy, and the remainder lacks a known reason. That table gives V, J and clone size, and the DNA gave D and trimming. The sample table holds just over 250,000 clones, of which about 80% were seen once. Clones ranked in the top ten supply over 4% of the sample.

The receptor comes from a man under 40 with acute COVID-19. The source material was PBMCs or T cells enriched from blood (not recorded which). The chain uses TRBV2 and TRBJ1-5; there is no confident call for the D gene. The CDR3 has the sequence CASRSPIGGQPQHF. The DNA reads as follows: TGTGCCAGCAGATCCCCAATCGGCGGGCAGCCCCAGCATTTT. Supplemented by the reference TRBV2 and TRBJ1-5 proteins around the CDR3, the complete variable domain is EPEVTQTPSHQVTQMGQEVILRCVPISNHLYFYWYRQILGQKVEFLVSFYNNEISEKSEIFDDQFSVERPDGSNFTLKIRSTKLEDSAMYFCASRSPIGGQPQHFGDGTRLSIL.